A single T cell receptor (beta chain) is shown here with its context. Its antigen remains unidentified. The data originate from a study of CD8 T cells in Susac syndrome. In germline, CDR1 is MDHEN, CDR2 SYDVKM. The CDR3 spans 15 residues. V gave up 3 bases and J gave up 4 bases, with 16 bases separating them. Reverse transcription used roughly 0.5 to 1 ug RNA and random hexamers. It was immunoSEQ multiplex PCR that amplified TCR beta CDR3 across 54 Vbeta and 13 Jbeta. TCRdb passed the immunoSEQ multiplex PCR reads through MiXCR, listing each CDR3 protein once. The sample has about 83,000 distinct CDR3 sequences; 85% to 95% are singletons. Overall study results and limits: There were over 15 Susac-specific public clones in total CD8+ repertoires and a few in CD8+ TEMRA repertoires.

The genes are TRBV28 and TRBJ2-7; D ambiguous. Source material: CD8+ T cells from PBMCs. This receptor was taken from a human donor with Susac syndrome. The CDR3 sequence: CASSLFPGVEYEQYF. DNA for the CDR3: TGTGCCAGCAGTTTGTTTCCGGGCGTTGAGTACGAGCAGTACTTC.